A selection of T cell receptor beta chains follows, all from one sample in a study of T cell responses to AZD1222 COVID-19 vaccine. Here immunoSEQ multiplex PCR was the method, and the copy in TCRdb shows in-frame clones only, minus some. The table lists roughly 150,000 clones, about 93% of them singletons. This specimen consisted of peripheral blood, obtained on day 0 of AZD1222 vaccination. The receptors come from an adult in good health. Each CDR3 is given with its conserved first and last residue. The D gene is left open where the match is weak. Size tells how often a clone was seen (once, few, many) or the class of an expanded clone, and some rows leave it out.

cdr3_length j_call clone_size d_call v_call cdr3_nt cdr3_aa
16 TRBJ2-6 NA NA TRBV30 TGTGCCTGGAGTTTAAAGGGGTTTGGTGGGGCCAACGTCCTGACTTTC CAWSLKGFGGANVLTF
14 TRBJ1-2 NA TRBD1 TRBV19 TGTGCCAGTAGGGGGACAGGCACTAACTATGGCTACACCTTC CASRGTGTNYGYTF
15 TRBJ1-5 NA NA TRBV19 TGTGCCAGTAGTATAGGCATACCGAGGGATCAGCCCCAGCATTTT CASSIGIPRDQPQHF
15 TRBJ1-2 NA NA TRBV18 TGTGCCAGCTCACCCGCGACAGAACTTAACTATGGCTACACCTTC CASSPATELNYGYTF
12 TRBJ1-2 NA NA TRBV24-1 TGTGCCACCAGGACCTCAGGCCTTGGCTACACCTTC CATRTSGLGYTF
16 TRBJ2-3 NA TRBD1 TRBV10-3 TGTGCCATTCGACAGCCGGGACAGGGACTGAAAGATACGCAGTATTTT CAIRQPGQGLKDTQYF
15 TRBJ1-2 once NA TRBV30 TGTGCCTCTATTCCCGGGACCGGCTATCTCTATGGCTACACCTTC CASIPGTGYLYGYTF
15 TRBJ2-5 NA TRBD2 TRBV2 TGTGCCAGCAGTGATGGGCTAGCGGGACAAGAGACCCAGTACTTC CASSDGLAGQETQYF
15 TRBJ1-2 NA TRBD1 TRBV27 TGTGCCAGCAGGGGAACAGGGGCGATCAACTATGGCTACACCTTC CASRGTGAINYGYTF
13 TRBJ1-1 NA TRBD1 TRBV6-6 TGTGCCAGCAACCCAGACAGGGCCACTGAAGCTTTCTTT CASNPDRATEAFF
13 TRBJ1-4 NA NA TRBV15 TGTGCCACCAGCAGGAAGCCCGGGGAAAAACTGTTTTTT CATSRKPGEKLFF
12 TRBJ1-2 NA NA TRBV5-1 TGCGCCAGCAGCGGGGATATGGGCGGCTACACCTTC CASSGDMGGYTF
17 TRBJ1-6 once TRBD1 TRBV4-3 TGCGCCAGCAGCCAAAGGGCGACAGGGGGAGGCAATTCACCCCTCCACTTT CASSQRATGGGNSPLHF
15 TRBJ2-7 NA TRBD2 TRBV7-9 TGTGCCAGCACCGACCTAGCGGGGGGGTACAACGAGCAGTACTTC CASTDLAGGYNEQYF
13 TRBJ1-2 NA NA TRBV2 TGTGCCAGCAGTGAAAGGGAATATCCTAGCTACACCTTC CASSEREYPSYTF
14 TRBJ1-4 NA TRBD1 TRBV24-1 TGTGCCACCAGAGGACAGGGGGCCCATGAAAAACTGTTTTTT CATRGQGAHEKLFF
12 TRBJ2-7 NA NA TRBV12-3/TRBV12-4 TGTGCCAGCTGCCACTCTCCCTACGAGCAGTACTTC CASCHSPYEQYF
17 TRBJ1-2 NA TRBD1 TRBV5-1 TGCGCCAGCAGCACTGGACAGGGGGCTGTGGTGGACTATGGCTACACCTTC CASSTGQGAVVDYGYTF
16 TRBJ1-1 NA NA TRBV4-1 TGCGCCAGCAGCCAAGCGGTCGGGGAGGGATCCGTTGAAGCTTTCTTT CASSQAVGEGSVEAFF
14 TRBJ2-4 NA NA TRBV30 TGTGCCTGGAGTAAAAGGGGTAGGTATAACATTCAGTACTTC CAWSKRGRYNIQYF
14 TRBJ1-1 once NA TRBV4-1 TGCGCCAGCAGCCAAGATCCTAGGGACACTGAAGCTTTCTTT CASSQDPRDTEAFF
13 TRBJ1-4 NA TRBD1 TRBV12-3/TRBV12-4 TGTGCCAGCAGGGGACAGTCAAATGAAAAACTGTTTTTT CASRGQSNEKLFF
14 TRBJ1-5 NA NA TRBV27 TGTGCCAGCAGCCGGGACGGTAGCAATCAGCCCCAGCATTTT CASSRDGSNQPQHF
14 TRBJ1-3 NA NA TRBV3-1/TRBV3-2 TGTGCCAGCAGCCAAGCCATTCCTGGAAACACCATATATTTT CASSQAIPGNTIYF
12 TRBJ1-2 NA NA TRBV5-8 TGTGCCAGCAGCTTGGAACGATGGGGCTACACCTTC CASSLERWGYTF
16 TRBJ1-4 NA NA TRBV4-1 TGCGCCAGCAGCCAACCCATGATTCGGACAGTCGAAAAACTGTTTTTT CASSQPMIRTVEKLFF
15 TRBJ2-2 NA NA TRBV2 TGTGCCAGCAGTTGGGGGCGGTCGAACACCGGGGAGCTGTTTTTT CASSWGRSNTGELFF
15 TRBJ2-7 few TRBD2 TRBV3-1/TRBV3-2 TGTGCCAGCAGCCCCGCGTGGGGGGGGATAGAAGAGCAGTACTTC CASSPAWGGIEEQYF
14 TRBJ2-7 NA TRBD1 TRBV5-1 TGCGCCAGCAGCGCCAGGGACAGATCAACCGAGCAGTACTTC CASSARDRSTEQYF
13 TRBJ2-7 many TRBD1 TRBV6-6 TGTGCCAGCAGCCGGGACAGGGCGTACGAGCAGTACTTC CASSRDRAYEQYF
14 TRBJ1-5 NA NA TRBV30 TGTGCCTGGAGAGCCGGGCCCGGCAATCAGCCCCAGCATTTT CAWRAGPGNQPQHF
15 TRBJ2-3 NA TRBD2 TRBV4-2 TGTGCCAGCAGCCAACTAGCGGGGGGATCAGATACGCAGTATTTT CASSQLAGGSDTQYF
17 TRBJ2-5 NA TRBD1 TRBV6-1 TGTGCCAGCAGTGAAAGTCATTTGGGACAGGGGCAAGAGACCCAGTACTTC CASSESHLGQGQETQYF
15 TRBJ1-2 NA NA TRBV5-5 TGTGCCAGCAGCTTGGAGCCAGGGGTTCTGTATGGCTACACCTTC CASSLEPGVLYGYTF
12 TRBJ1-3 NA NA TRBV4-1 TGCGCCAGCAGCAGCATTGGAAACACCATATATTTT CASSSIGNTIYF
15 TRBJ1-2 NA TRBD1 TRBV5-6 TGTGCCAGCAACCTGATCGACAGGGTGGACTATGGCTACACCTTC CASNLIDRVDYGYTF
18 TRBJ2-1 NA TRBD2 TRBV7-9 TGTGCCAGCAGCTCCCTAGATCGACTAGCCTACTCCTACAATGAGCAGTTCTTC CASSSLDRLAYSYNEQFF
15 TRBJ2-1 NA TRBD2 TRBV27 TGTGCCAGCAGTTTAGGGACTAGGGCCTACAATGAGCAGTTCTTC CASSLGTRAYNEQFF
16 TRBJ1-1 NA NA TRBV6-1 TGTGCCAGCAGTGAAGTATGGGGGTGGGCAGGGAGACAAGCTTTCTTT CASSEVWGWAGRQAFF
14 TRBJ1-5 NA NA TRBV5-6 TGTGCCAGCACCAGACAGTATAGCAATCAGCCCCAGCATTTT CASTRQYSNQPQHF
14 TRBJ1-1 NA TRBD1 TRBV19 TGTGCCAGTAGTATGGGGGACAGCTACACTGAAGCTTTCTTT CASSMGDSYTEAFF
19 TRBJ2-1 NA TRBD1 TRBV4-1 TGCGCCAGCAGCCCCCGGGACAGGGTTCCCTACCACTTCTACAATGAGCAGTTCTTC CASSPRDRVPYHFYNEQFF
17 TRBJ1-1 NA TRBD1 TRBV4-3 TGCGCCAGCAGCCAAGTAGGTAGGGGGCATGGGAACACTGAAGCTTTCTTT CASSQVGRGHGNTEAFF
12 TRBJ1-2 NA NA TRBV30 TGTGCCTGGCTAGGCGGGGGCTATGGCTACACCTTC CAWLGGGYGYTF
14 TRBJ2-5 NA NA TRBV9 TGTGCCAGCAGCCCCGGAGGGGCAGGGGAGACCCAGTACTTC CASSPGGAGETQYF
14 TRBJ1-2 NA NA TRBV5-4 TGTGCCAGCAGCCTAGACGACAGAGACTATGGCTACACCTTC CASSLDDRDYGYTF
14 TRBJ1-1 NA TRBD1 TRBV6-5 TGTGCCAGCAGTTACGGGACAGGGTCCACTGAAGCTTTCTTT CASSYGTGSTEAFF
15 TRBJ2-1 NA TRBD1 TRBV5-1 TGCGCCAGCAGCCCCACAGGGGAATCCTACAATGAGCAGTTCTTC CASSPTGESYNEQFF
15 TRBJ1-4 once TRBD1 TRBV6-5 TGTGCCAGCAGTCTCACAGGGGGCGCGAGCGAAAAACTGTTTTTT CASSLTGGASEKLFF